This TCR beta chain was profiled in a study of Ad26.COV2.S vaccination and SARS-CoV-2 variants. Measured with immunoSEQ multiplex PCR; TCRdb has only the in-frame clones, and not every one. The sample records 380,000 or so clones, around four fifths being singletons. The treatment denotes: some 20 received Ad26.COV2.S at low or high dose, single or two shots; roughly 5 received placebo; per-sample allocation not given. At day 63 after the first vaccine or placebo injection, samples were drawn. Germline CDR1 and CDR2: KGHDR and SFDVKD. This CDR3 is built from 15 residues. V trimming: 4 bases; J trimming: 9 bases; junction bases outside the gene matches: 7.

This receptor was identified in a person aged 18 to 59 who received the Ad26.COV2.S COVID-19 vaccine or a placebo. The gene calls are TRBV24-1 and TRBJ2-1; TRBD1 matches 11 bases. Here the sequenced sample was peripheral blood, taken in a trial of Ad26.COV2.S vaccine versus placebo. The CDR3 is CATSDPGQGASEQFF. Written as DNA, the CDR3 is TGTGCCACCAGTGACCCTGGACAGGGGGCTAGTGAGCAGTTCTTC.